This record concerns one TCR beta chain sequence. Its antigen is not identified. Researchers ran the PCR with 60 Vbeta and 13 Jbeta primers. Sequencing was performed with immunoSEQ multiplex PCR; in TCRdb, only in-frame clones are kept and a portion is missing. The sample records roughly 71,000 clones, about 67% being singletons. The V gene's germline CDR1 is SGHRS and CDR2 YFSETQ. Trimming took 3 bases from V and 7 from J; bases not matched to a gene: 7. The CDR3 length is 14 residues. The sample belongs to a study of cytomegalovirus exposure and HLA in healthy donors. Study conclusions and caveats: It was reported that TCR beta sequences correctly inferred the HLA-A and HLA-B alleles for most subjects. Available immune exposure information was restricted to CMV serostatus only. Common viral pathogens (according to a later analysis) appeared linked to several of the most significant clusters.

Source material: PBMCs. The clonotype was recovered from a human donor in good health. The rearrangement joins TRBV5-1 to TRBJ1-2; 9 positions match TRBD1. The chain's CDR3 is CASSYKTGGGGYTF. The CDR3 nucleotides are TGCGCCAGCAGCTACAAGACAGGGGGGGGTGGCTACACCTTC.